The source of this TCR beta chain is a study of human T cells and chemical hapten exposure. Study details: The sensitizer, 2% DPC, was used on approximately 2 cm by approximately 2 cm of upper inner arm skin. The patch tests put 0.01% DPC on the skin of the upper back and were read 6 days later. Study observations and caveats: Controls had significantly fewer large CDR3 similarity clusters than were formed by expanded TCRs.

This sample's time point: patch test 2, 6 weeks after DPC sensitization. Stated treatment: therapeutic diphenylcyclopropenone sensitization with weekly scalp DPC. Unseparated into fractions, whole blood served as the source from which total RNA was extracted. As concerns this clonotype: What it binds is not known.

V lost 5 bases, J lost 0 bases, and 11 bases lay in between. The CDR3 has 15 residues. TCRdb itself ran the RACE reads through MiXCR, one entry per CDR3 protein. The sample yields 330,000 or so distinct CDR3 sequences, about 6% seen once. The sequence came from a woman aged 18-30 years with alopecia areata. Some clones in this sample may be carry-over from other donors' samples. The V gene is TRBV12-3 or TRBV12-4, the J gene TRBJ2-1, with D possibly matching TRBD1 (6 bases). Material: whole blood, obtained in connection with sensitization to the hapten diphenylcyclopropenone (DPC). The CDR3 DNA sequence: TGTGCCAGCAGTATACAGGGTACCTCCTACAATGAGCAGTTCTTC. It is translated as CASSIQGTSYNEQFF.